A selection of T cell receptor beta chains follows, all from one sample in a study of cytomegalovirus exposure and HLA in healthy donors. Clones were read by immunoSEQ multiplex PCR, and TCRdb kept only the in-frame ones, dropping some. The table records roughly 93,000 clones, around 67% of them present only once. Sequencing used PBMCs. These receptors all stem from a male donor in good health and CMV-seronegative. Each CDR3 is given with its conserved first and last residue. Fields, in order: D gene, J gene, clone size, V gene, CDR3 DNA, CDR3 protein. D genes are given only for firm matches. Size tells how often a clone was seen (once, few, many) or the class of an expanded clone, and some rows leave it out.

D gene: -; J gene: TRBJ2-7; clone size: -; V gene: TRBV4-2; CDR3 DNA: TGTGCCAGCAGCCAATCGCGAGACAGGCCCTACGAGCAGTACTTC; CDR3 protein: CASSQSRDRPYEQYF
D gene: TRBD2; J gene: TRBJ2-1; clone size: -; V gene: TRBV5-1; CDR3 DNA: TGCGCCAGCAGCTCCGGGACTAGCGGGAGCTCCTACAATGAGCAGTTCTTC; CDR3 protein: CASSSGTSGSSYNEQFF
D gene: -; J gene: TRBJ1-1; clone size: -; V gene: TRBV7-9; CDR3 DNA: TGTGCCAGCAGCAACACACTGGACAGCCCCCTTGGAGCTTTCTTT; CDR3 protein: CASSNTLDSPLGAFF
D gene: TRBD1; J gene: TRBJ2-5; clone size: once; V gene: TRBV29-1; CDR3 DNA: TGCAGCGTTGATGGACAGGAGCTGGAGACCCAGTACTTC; CDR3 protein: CSVDGQELETQYF
D gene: -; J gene: TRBJ2-7; clone size: medium-sized; V gene: TRBV4-1; CDR3 DNA: TGCGCCAGCAGCCATATATCCCGGGGATTGGGGTCTCTCGAGCAGTACTTC; CDR3 protein: CASSHISRGLGSLEQYF
D gene: -; J gene: TRBJ1-4; clone size: few; V gene: TRBV28; CDR3 DNA: TGTGCCAGCAGTTACAGTTGGCGGGGAGAAGAAGAAAAACTGTTTTTT; CDR3 protein: CASSYSWRGEEEKLFF
D gene: TRBD2; J gene: TRBJ2-3; clone size: -; V gene: TRBV7-9; CDR3 DNA: TGTGCCAGCAGCGCGCTTAGCGGGGTCACAGATACGCAGTATTTT; CDR3 protein: CASSALSGVTDTQYF
D gene: TRBD1; J gene: TRBJ2-7; clone size: -; V gene: TRBV28; CDR3 DNA: TGTGCCAGCAGCGGCCAGGGACAGGGGTCCTACGAGCAGTACTTC; CDR3 protein: CASSGQGQGSYEQYF
D gene: -; J gene: TRBJ2-5; clone size: few; V gene: TRBV9; CDR3 DNA: TGTGCCAGCAGCTACTCGGGTGTGATCGGACAAGAGACCCAGTACTTC; CDR3 protein: CASSYSGVIGQETQYF
D gene: -; J gene: TRBJ2-5; clone size: -; V gene: TRBV7-9; CDR3 DNA: TGTGCCAGCAGCTTAGCGGGAGGGGGAGAGACCCAGTACTTC; CDR3 protein: CASSLAGGGETQYF